Listed below are T cell receptor beta chains from one sample, sequenced in a study of T cell responses to AZD1222 COVID-19 vaccine. Profiled with immunoSEQ multiplex PCR; TCRdb holds only in-frame clones, not every one. The sample lists some 150,000 clones, roughly 90% occurring once. Here the sequenced sample was peripheral blood, taken on day 0 of AZD1222 vaccination. The source of these receptors is an adult in good health. Each CDR3 is given without its conserved first and last residue.

V	J	CDR3
TRBV7-9	TRBJ1-2	ASSSRLHPPGYGYT
TRBV28	TRBJ2-7	ASSPPGLAGGNSYEQY
TRBV9	TRBJ2-7	ASSPRVSEAYEQY
TRBV20-1	TRBJ1-2	SASRQGHGYT
TRBV2	TRBJ1-1	ASTGTGQIEAF
TRBV11-3	TRBJ2-2	ASSLDPSGAIYFTGELF
TRBV11-2	TRBJ1-2	ASSLAYGYT
TRBV6-1	TRBJ1-1	ASSEGKEAF
TRBV5-4	TRBJ1-2	ASSRQGTDGYT
TRBV7-3	TRBJ1-6	ASSLGLLGSPLH
TRBV27	TRBJ1-5	ASIPLPQH
TRBV7-2	TRBJ2-7	ASSLMASGSYEQY
TRBV7-3	TRBJ2-3	ASSNGGLGSDTQY
TRBV29-1	TRBJ1-5	SVVLAGGGNQPQH
TRBV28	TRBJ1-5	ASSFKGYGQPQH
TRBV16	TRBJ1-5	ASSHRGGQPQH
TRBV5-1	TRBJ1-1	ASSLDAANTEAF
TRBV5-8	TRBJ2-7	ASSPGQEYDEQY
TRBV10-3	TRBJ1-3	AIKRGLQGSISGNTIY
TRBV29-1	TRBJ1-2	SDTGTGGSVNYGYT
TRBV6-6	TRBJ1-4	ASRPRGAGNEKLF
TRBV19	TRBJ1-5	ASTEARQPQH
TRBV5-1	TRBJ2-3	ASSLVAASTDTQY
TRBV28	TRBJ2-1	ASSQGNEQF
TRBV19	TRBJ2-7	ASSSPGQVGYEQY
TRBV14	TRBJ2-7	ASSHGGYEQY
TRBV11-1	TRBJ1-1	ASSSGMGQGRTEAF
TRBV13	TRBJ2-5	ASSPRLGETQY
TRBV24-1	TRBJ2-1	ATSDLHHRGLDYNEQF
TRBV6-5	TRBJ2-7	ASSLHQGSYEQY
TRBV6-5	TRBJ1-2	ANPLGRGQAYGYT
TRBV19	TRBJ2-7	ASSSSTYEQY
TRBV12-5	TRBJ2-1	ASGLPPPAGITPESYNEQF
TRBV15	TRBJ1-1	ATSRELWGATEAF
TRBV10-3	TRBJ1-3	AISGQISGNTIY
TRBV4-3	TRBJ1-6	ASSQEKEIYNSPLH
TRBV7-9	TRBJ2-7	ASSKRRYEQY
TRBV10-3	TRBJ2-2	AISEDRSGELF
TRBV19	TRBJ1-2	ASNNRGDYGYT
TRBV9	TRBJ2-5	ASSVAGDFETQY
TRBV10-1	TRBJ2-2	ASSEGPTGGTGELF
TRBV7-9	TRBJ2-5	ASSQTGSYQETQY
TRBV21-1	TRBJ1-3	ASSPGWGQPNRNTIY
TRBV11-3	TRBJ1-2	ASSPRGHGGYT
TRBV12-3/TRBV12-4	TRBJ1-1	ASSLLTGRSF
TRBV18	TRBJ1-2	ASSPKTATQNYGYT
TRBV9	TRBJ2-5	ASSVASLATPGGQY
TRBV28	TRBJ2-1	ASRTSSYNEQF
TRBV5-6	TRBJ2-5	ASNTLGTGQETQY
TRBV14	TRBJ1-1	ASSPFSGRGNTEAF
TRBV6-2/TRBV6-3	TRBJ2-6	ASSGLGGANVLT
TRBV14	TRBJ1-5	ASSPAGGAQH
TRBV7-3	TRBJ2-7	ASSSHY
TRBV6-1	TRBJ1-5	ASSEAEGGGNQPQH
TRBV6-5	TRBJ2-1	ASGLAGNFEQF
TRBV12-5	TRBJ2-7	ASGPGSGAYEQY
TRBV3-1/TRBV3-2	TRBJ2-3	ASSTFGTQY
TRBV10-1	TRBJ2-4	ASSRTGNENIQY